A selection of T cell receptor beta chains follows, all from one sample in a study of blood T cell repertoires in COVID-19. The assay was immunoSEQ multiplex PCR, and TCRdb's table has in-frame clones only and misses some. The top ten hold 1% of the sample, which has approximately 300,000 clones, around 90% seen once. Sequencing input: peripheral blood. All receptors come from a man in his fifties or sixties with active or convalescent COVID-19. Both conserved end residues are part of each CDR3. Each record gives: V gene, J gene, clone size, D gene, CDR3 DNA, CDR3 protein. D genes are given only for firm matches. Rows may omit the clone size; those that give it use once, few, many or a size class.

TRBV9	TRBJ2-2	-	TRBD1	TGTGCCAGCAGCGGGAGTGGACAGGGACACACCGGGGAGCTGTTTTTT	CASSGSGQGHTGELFF
TRBV7-9	TRBJ2-1	-	TRBD2	TGTGCCAGCAGCCCGGGGGGGTCTCCCTACAATGAGCAGTTCTTC	CASSPGGSPYNEQFF
TRBV3-1/TRBV3-2	TRBJ2-5	-	TRBD1	TGTGCCAGCAGCCAGGACAGGATCCAAGAGACCCAGTACTTC	CASSQDRIQETQYF
TRBV19	TRBJ2-7	-	TRBD1	TGTGCCAGTAGTATAGCTCGGGGACTCTGGGACAGGAAAGGCTACGAGCAGTACTTC	CASSIARGLWDRKGYEQYF
TRBV18	TRBJ2-3	-	-	TGTGCCAGCTCACCGGAACAGAACACAGATACGCAGTATTTT	CASSPEQNTDTQYF
TRBV19	TRBJ2-7	-	-	TGTGCCAGTAGTATGCCAGGATACGAGCAGTACTTC	CASSMPGYEQYF
TRBV5-4	TRBJ2-7	-	TRBD2	TGTGCCAGCAGCTCGGGCCCTAGCGGGAGGGCGGCCTACGAGCAGTACTTC	CASSSGPSGRAAYEQYF
TRBV5-1	TRBJ2-3	-	TRBD1	TGCGCCAGCACCCCGGGACAGGGGCGAAATACGCAGTATTTT	CASTPGQGRNTQYF
TRBV5-4	TRBJ1-6	-	-	TGTGCCAGCAGCTTGAACACAGAGTCACCCCTCCACTTT	CASSLNTESPLHF
TRBV5-1	TRBJ1-1	-	-	TGCGCCAGCAGCTTGCGAGAGAACACTGAAGCTTTCTTT	CASSLRENTEAFF
TRBV6-1	TRBJ1-5	-	-	TGTGCCAGCAGTGAAGAGGTCTGGGACACCTCGGGCAATCAGCCCCAGCATTTT	CASSEEVWDTSGNQPQHF
TRBV2	TRBJ1-6	few	TRBD1	TGTGCCAGCAGGGACAGGGGGGGTTATTCACCCCTCCACTTT	CASRDRGGYSPLHF
TRBV10-3	TRBJ2-7	-	-	TGTGCCATCAGTGAGGGGAGACAGGAGTACGAGCAGTACTTC	CAISEGRQEYEQYF
TRBV29-1	TRBJ2-7	-	TRBD1	TGCAGCGTTGGGGCAGGGGGATACGAGCAGTACTTC	CSVGAGGYEQYF
TRBV28	TRBJ1-6	-	-	TGTGCCAGCAGTCCGAATCTACGACATCGCTCACCCCTCCACTTT	CASSPNLRHRSPLHF
TRBV7-3	TRBJ2-2	-	-	TGTGCCAGCACCCAAGGAGGATTGGGCGTAGGTAGCACCGGGGAGCTGTTTTTT	CASTQGGLGVGSTGELFF
TRBV3-1/TRBV3-2	TRBJ1-4	-	-	TGTGCCAGCAGCCACTCTACAACTAATGAAAAACTGTTTTTT	CASSHSTTNEKLFF
TRBV28	TRBJ2-3	-	-	TGTGCCAGCAGTGAGGCCACCCGCCCAGATACGCAGTATTTT	CASSEATRPDTQYF
TRBV5-1	TRBJ1-2	-	-	TGCGCCAGCAGCTTGGAACCAGGGGAAACTAAATATGGCTACACCTTC	CASSLEPGETKYGYTF
TRBV9	TRBJ2-2	-	TRBD2	TGTGCCAGCAGCGTAGGAAACGCGGGGGTCACCGGGGAGCTGTTTTTT	CASSVGNAGVTGELFF
TRBV19	TRBJ2-7	few	TRBD1	TGTGCCAGTAGTATAGCGGTGGACAGGGTTGTAGGCGAGCAGTACTTC	CASSIAVDRVVGEQYF
TRBV4-2	TRBJ1-3	once	-	TGTGCCAGCAGCCAAGATTCTACGGAGGGAAACACCATATATTTT	CASSQDSTEGNTIYF
TRBV5-4	TRBJ2-1	-	-	TGTGCCAGCAGCTTGGGAGGGCCGGATCGCAATGAGCAGTTCTTC	CASSLGGPDRNEQFF
TRBV7-9	TRBJ1-1	-	-	TGTGCCAGCAGCTTAGAGCATATCGCTGAAGCTTTCTTT	CASSLEHIAEAFF
TRBV19	TRBJ1-1	-	TRBD1	TGTGCCAGTAGTCCGCGAGACAGGGGCGAGAACACTGAAGCTTTCTTT	CASSPRDRGENTEAFF
TRBV12-3/TRBV12-4	TRBJ1-5	-	-	TGTGCCAGCAGTTCAGGTTTAGATCAGCCCCAGCATTTT	CASSSGLDQPQHF
TRBV5-6	TRBJ2-1	-	-	TGTGCCAGCAGCTTAACCCTAAGCTACAATGAGCAGTTCTTC	CASSLTLSYNEQFF
TRBV28	TRBJ1-2	once	-	TGTGCCAGCAGTCTGTCGACAGGAAGGAACTATGGCTACACCTTC	CASSLSTGRNYGYTF
TRBV20-1	TRBJ1-4	once	-	TGCATCGGACAAGTTAATGAAAAACTGTTTTTT	CIGQVNEKLFF
TRBV14	TRBJ2-7	-	-	TGTGCCAGCAGCCCTACAGGCTTTGGGTACGAGCAGTACTTC	CASSPTGFGYEQYF
TRBV18	TRBJ2-2	-	-	TGTGCCAGCTCACCGAACAGGGCTACCGGGGAGCTGTTTTTT	CASSPNRATGELFF
TRBV6-5	TRBJ1-1	few	-	TGTGCCAGCAGTTACGCAGTTTTTTACACTGAAGCTTTCTTT	CASSYAVFYTEAFF
TRBV9	TRBJ2-3	-	TRBD2	TGTGCCAGCAGCGTAGCTTCTAGCGGTCCTCGCACAGATACGCAGTATTTT	CASSVASSGPRTDTQYF
TRBV3-1/TRBV3-2	TRBJ2-7	-	-	TGTGCCAGCAGCCAAAACCTCCTGAGGCTTGGCAGATCCTACGAGCAGTACTTC	CASSQNLLRLGRSYEQYF
TRBV28	TRBJ1-2	-	-	TGTGCCAGCAGTCGTCCAGGGTATGGCTACACCTTC	CASSRPGYGYTF
TRBV28	TRBJ1-1	once	-	TGTGCCAGCAGTTTGGGCAGGGGCGACACTGAAGCTTTCTTT	CASSLGRGDTEAFF
TRBV19	TRBJ2-6	-	-	TGTGCCAGTAGTGGGCGGGGACAGCTCTCTGGGGCCAACGTCCTGACTTTC	CASSGRGQLSGANVLTF
TRBV28	TRBJ2-7	once	-	TGTGCCAGCAGGTACAAGGGGCCCATTTACGAGCAGTACTTC	CASRYKGPIYEQYF
TRBV3-1/TRBV3-2	TRBJ2-5	-	TRBD1	TGTGCCAGCAGCCTCCGACAGGGGGCCCTTGGGGGGACCCAGTACTTC	CASSLRQGALGGTQYF
TRBV28	TRBJ2-7	-	-	TGTGCCAGCAGTTCCCATTCGGAGGACGAGCAGTACTTC	CASSSHSEDEQYF
TRBV7-2	TRBJ1-1	-	TRBD1	TGTGCCAGCAGCGTAGGACAGGGGAACACTGAAGCTTTCTTT	CASSVGQGNTEAFF
TRBV2	TRBJ2-5	-	TRBD2	TGTGCCAGCAGTTATAGCGGGGGGGAGACCCAGTACTTC	CASSYSGGETQYF
TRBV2	TRBJ2-4	-	TRBD2	TGTGCCAGCAGTGAAGCGCTCCGGGGGGACATTCAGTACTTC	CASSEALRGDIQYF
TRBV30	TRBJ1-4	-	-	TGTGCCTGGAGTCGTGCTAATGAAAAACTGTTTTTT	CAWSRANEKLFF